The rows below give T cell receptor beta chains drawn from one sample of a study of beta chain features in type 1 diabetes. The protocol was immunoSEQ multiplex PCR, while the TCRdb copy is restricted to in-frame clones and leaves out a portion. The sample comprises 280,000 or so clones, over 12% of which are singletons, and less than 0.02% rests with the top ten. Sequenced: naive CD4+ T cells from blood. The receptors were gathered from a man younger than 35 with type 1 diabetes. Both conserved end residues are part of each CDR3. Each record gives: J gene, D gene, clone size, V gene, CDR3 protein, CDR3 DNA. The D gene is left open where the match is weak. Clone size is stated in some rows and not others, as once, few, many or a class when expanded.

TRBJ1-1 . few TRBV30 CAWSVRGNTEAFF TGTGCCTGGAGTGTACGCGGGAACACTGAAGCTTTCTTT
TRBJ1-2 . few TRBV6-6 CASSYGSDGYTF TGTGCCAGCAGTTACGGCAGCGATGGCTACACCTTC
TRBJ2-5 . . TRBV15 CATSRQGGQETQYF TGTGCCACCAGCAGACAGGGAGGCCAAGAGACCCAGTACTTC
TRBJ1-1 . few TRBV5-1 CASSLSTGRNTEAFF TGCGCCAGCAGCTTGTCCACGGGAAGGAACACTGAAGCTTTCTTT
TRBJ1-4 . . TRBV5-4 CASSFGDQEKLFF TGTGCCAGCAGCTTCGGGGATCAGGAAAAACTGTTTTTT
TRBJ1-2 TRBD1 few TRBV28 CASSHRTGEFRGYTF TGTGCCAGCAGTCACAGGACAGGGGAGTTTCGTGGCTACACCTTC
TRBJ2-3 . . TRBV14 CASSQRGRSYTQYF TGTGCCAGCAGCCAAAGAGGTCGCAGCTATACGCAGTATTTT
TRBJ2-5 TRBD1 few TRBV5-1 CASSFAGGEETQYF TGCGCCAGCAGCTTTGCAGGGGGCGAAGAGACCCAGTACTTC
TRBJ1-2 . few TRBV28 CASSLGRGFGYTF TGTGCCAGCAGTTTAGGCAGGGGTTTTGGCTACACCTTC
TRBJ1-2 . few TRBV4-3 CASSQVSRQVYGYTF TGCGCCAGCAGCCAAGTTTCCCGACAAGTATATGGCTACACCTTC
TRBJ1-1 . few TRBV28 CASTAGTEAFF TGTGCCAGCACCGCCGGCACTGAAGCTTTCTTT
TRBJ1-2 . few TRBV18 CASSPQRGNYGYTF TGTGCCAGCTCACCACAGCGGGGTAACTATGGCTACACCTTC
TRBJ2-2 . . TRBV7-9 CASSHITGELFF TGTGCCAGCAGCCACATCACCGGGGAGCTGTTTTTT
TRBJ1-4 . . TRBV5-4 CASSLQAGWGEKLFF TGTGCCAGCAGCTTGCAAGCAGGGTGGGGCGAAAAACTGTTTTTT
TRBJ2-1 . . TRBV5-1 CASSPTYTYNEQFF TGCGCCAGCAGCCCGACTTATACCTACAATGAGCAGTTCTTC
TRBJ2-1 TRBD1 . TRBV6-4 CASSAGTGTRNEQFF TGTGCCAGCAGTGCGGGGACAGGTACGCGCAATGAGCAGTTCTTC
TRBJ1-1 TRBD1 few TRBV7-2 CASSQLGTGNTEAFF TGTGCCAGCAGCCAGCTAGGGACAGGGAACACTGAAGCTTTCTTT
TRBJ2-7 . . TRBV19 CASSGQMSSYEQYF TGTGCCAGTAGTGGGCAGATGAGCTCCTACGAGCAGTACTTC
TRBJ1-2 TRBD1 . TRBV30 CAWSSYTGGYGYTF TGTGCCTGGAGTTCTTATACAGGGGGCTATGGCTACACCTTC
TRBJ2-5 TRBD1 few TRBV2 CASRPGTGEETQYF TGTGCCAGCAGACCCGGGACAGGCGAAGAGACCCAGTACTTC
TRBJ1-2 . . TRBV15 CATSRVLAGAANYGYTF TGTGCCACCAGCAGAGTTTTAGCCGGCGCAGCTAACTATGGCTACACCTTC
TRBJ2-1 TRBD2 . TRBV28 CASSPEPGLAGRAYNEQFF TGTGCCAGCAGTCCAGAACCGGGACTAGCGGGGAGGGCATACAATGAGCAGTTCTTC
TRBJ1-1 . . TRBV4-1 CASSQGLRGGRDFAEAFF TGCGCCAGCAGCCAAGGACTTCGGGGAGGGCGGGATTTCGCTGAAGCTTTCTTT
TRBJ1-1 . few TRBV29-1 CSVERNTEAFF TGCAGCGTTGAGCGAAACACTGAAGCTTTCTTT
TRBJ2-7 TRBD1 few TRBV30 CAWSRGQLVEQYF TGTGCCTGGAGCAGGGGGCAGTTGGTCGAGCAGTACTTC